The rows below give T cell receptor beta chains drawn from one sample of a study of graft-versus-host responses after intestinal transplantation. No antigen has been assigned to these receptors. TCRdb's table, derived via immunoSEQ multiplex PCR, lists solely in-frame clones and lacks some. The sample carries tens of thousands of clones, roughly 91% recorded once. Sequencing was performed on unstimulated CD4+ T cells sorted from spleen or lymph node cells, taken before intestinal transplant. These receptors were obtained from a human donor who received an intestinal transplant. CDR3s include the opening cysteine and the closing phenylalanine or tryptophan. Each record gives: D gene, V gene, J gene, clone size, CDR3 protein, CDR3 DNA. The D gene is left open where the match is weak. Size is omitted from some rows. Given values are once, few, many or a class for expanded clones.

.	TRBV7-2	TRBJ2-7	.	CASSQSRNYYEQYF	TGTGCCAGCAGCCAATCCAGAAATTACTACGAGCAGTACTTC
TRBD1	TRBV27	TRBJ1-2	.	CASRLGDRAPSYGYTF	TGTGCCAGCAGGTTAGGGGACAGGGCCCCCTCCTATGGCTACACCTTC
TRBD1	TRBV6-5	TRBJ2-2	.	CASSYRDRVTGELFF	TGTGCCAGCAGTTACCGGGACAGGGTGACCGGGGAGCTGTTTTTT
.	TRBV4-3	TRBJ2-7	.	CASSQDTTVSTHEQYF	TGCGCCAGCAGCCAAGATACGACAGTCTCTACCCACGAGCAGTACTTC
.	TRBV19	TRBJ1-6	once	CASSMNTGRGNSPLHF	TGTGCCAGTAGTATGAATACAGGGAGGGGCAATTCACCCCTCCACTTT
.	TRBV5-6	TRBJ2-7	.	CASSLGIGQISEQYF	TGTGCCAGCAGCTTAGGGATCGGACAGATAAGCGAGCAGTACTTC
TRBD2	TRBV7-2	TRBJ2-4	.	CASSFRPAGGVNIQYF	TGTGCCAGCAGCTTCCGTCCAGCGGGGGGGGTAAACATTCAGTACTTC
.	TRBV7-2	TRBJ2-6	.	CASAPTTGANVLTF	TGTGCCAGCGCCCCCACAACTGGGGCCAACGTCCTGACTTTC
.	TRBV7-2	TRBJ2-6	.	CASSPQRISAAGANVLAF	TGTGCCAGCAGCCCGCAACGCATCAGCGCGGCTGGGGCCAACGTCCTGGCTTTC
.	TRBV5-6	TRBJ2-3	.	CASSLVVTGRDTQYF	TGTGCCAGCAGCTTGGTCGTTACAGGGCGAGATACGCAGTATTTT
TRBD1	TRBV7-2	TRBJ1-3	once	CASSRDRIYSGNTIYF	TGTGCCAGCAGCAGGGACAGGATATACTCTGGAAACACCATATATTTT
TRBD1	TRBV7-2	TRBJ1-5	.	CASSSTGTGNQPQHF	TGTGCCAGCAGCTCGACAGGGACGGGCAATCAGCCCCAGCATTTT
.	TRBV4-1	TRBJ2-1	.	CASSQPGRTTYNEQFF	TGCGCCAGCAGCCAACCGGGGCGGACTACCTACAATGAGCAGTTCTTC
TRBD1	TRBV6-1	TRBJ2-7	.	CASTEVQGWENEQYF	TGTGCCAGCACCGAAGTACAGGGGTGGGAAAACGAGCAGTACTTC
TRBD1	TRBV27	TRBJ2-7	.	CASSSYGTGTNEQYF	TGTGCCAGCAGTTCGTATGGGACAGGGACGAACGAGCAGTACTTC
.	TRBV6-5	TRBJ1-6	.	CASRVLGTSGSPLHF	TGTGCCAGCAGGGTCCTAGGTACCTCTGGATCACCCCTCCACTTT
TRBD1	TRBV7-2	TRBJ1-6	.	CASSVTGGYNSPLHF	TGTGCCAGCAGCGTCACAGGGGGCTATAATTCACCCCTCCACTTT
TRBD1	TRBV5-1	TRBJ1-1	.	CASSQGQGKVAFF	TGCGCCAGCAGCCAGGGACAGGGGAAGGTAGCTTTCTTT
.	TRBV5-1	TRBJ1-6	.	CASSLSRTSDNSPLHF	TGCGCCAGCAGCTTAAGCAGGACATCGGATAATTCACCCCTCCACTTT
TRBD2	TRBV9	TRBJ2-7	.	CASSVDPGLASEQYF	TGTGCCAGCAGCGTAGATCCGGGACTAGCGAGTGAGCAGTACTTC
.	TRBV5-5	TRBJ1-1	.	CASSLVGGATEAFF	TGTGCCAGCAGCTTGGTGGGAGGGGCAACTGAAGCTTTCTTT
TRBD1	TRBV11-2	TRBJ2-7	.	CASKTGRGRNHYEQYF	TGTGCCAGCAAGACAGGCAGGGGGCGGAACCATTACGAGCAGTACTTC
.	TRBV4-3	TRBJ1-4	.	CASSQEDRGLNLNEKLFF	TGCGCCAGCAGCCAAGAAGATAGGGGTTTGAATCTTAATGAAAAACTGTTTTTT
.	TRBV4-3	TRBJ2-3	.	CASSQDQARGLITDTQYF	TGCGCCAGCAGCCAAGATCAAGCCCGAGGACTTATCACAGATACGCAGTATTTT
.	TRBV7-2	TRBJ1-2	.	CASSRRQGGYGYTF	TGTGCCAGCAGCCGAAGGCAGGGAGGCTATGGCTACACCTTC
TRBD1	TRBV7-9	TRBJ1-1	.	CASSSRQGGTEAFF	TGTGCCAGCAGCTCCAGACAGGGTGGCACTGAAGCTTTCTTT
TRBD2	TRBV9	TRBJ2-1	.	CASSVGLAGYNEQFF	TGTGCCAGCAGCGTAGGGTTAGCGGGTTACAATGAGCAGTTCTTC
.	TRBV19	TRBJ1-1	.	CASSVAAEAFF	TGTGCCAGTAGTGTAGCAGCTGAAGCTTTCTTT
TRBD1	TRBV5-4	TRBJ1-2	.	CASSLDRDNGYTF	TGTGCCAGCAGCCTGGACAGGGACAATGGCTACACCTTC
.	TRBV2	TRBJ1-5	.	CASSPDRNQPQHF	TGTGCCAGCAGTCCAGACAGAAATCAGCCCCAGCATTTT
.	TRBV6-6	TRBJ2-7	.	CASSYSFGGSYEQYF	TGTGCCAGCAGTTACTCATTCGGGGGCTCCTACGAGCAGTACTTC
.	TRBV5-6	TRBJ2-3	.	CASSRPRPGIDTQYF	TGTGCCAGCAGCCGCCCCCGGCCGGGTATCGATACGCAGTATTTT
.	TRBV11-1	TRBJ2-2	once	CASSLRWQGTGELFF	TGTGCCAGCAGCTTAAGGTGGCAGGGGACCGGGGAGCTGTTTTTT
.	TRBV5-5	TRBJ2-7	few	CASSLAREWYEQYF	TGTGCCAGCAGCTTGGCCAGGGAATGGTACGAGCAGTACTTC
TRBD1	TRBV7-2	TRBJ1-6	.	CASSLVGTGAMSPLHF	TGTGCCAGCAGCTTAGTCGGGACAGGGGCGATGTCACCCCTCCACTTT
TRBD2	TRBV5-6	TRBJ2-1	once	CASSLGRGGRLYEQFF	TGTGCCAGCAGCTTGGGCCGGGGGGGCCGATTATATGAGCAGTTCTTC
.	TRBV30	TRBJ1-4	.	CAWSVRVATNEKLFF	TGTGCCTGGAGTGTAAGAGTTGCAACTAATGAAAAACTGTTTTTT
TRBD2	TRBV5-1	TRBJ2-3	.	CASSVLAVAGSTDTQYF	TGCGCCAGCAGCGTACTAGCGGTAGCGGGTAGCACAGATACGCAGTATTTT
TRBD2	TRBV4-1	TRBJ2-5	.	CASSHEGSGGEGKTQYF	TGCGCCAGCAGCCACGAAGGGAGCGGGGGTGAGGGGAAGACCCAGTACTTC
TRBD1	TRBV18	TRBJ1-5	.	CASSLGQGRQPQHF	TGTGCCAGCTCACTGGGACAGGGTCGTCAGCCCCAGCATTTT
.	TRBV6-5	TRBJ1-1	.	CASTSSAGLSEAFF	TGTGCCAGCACATCCAGCGCGGGCCTGAGTGAAGCTTTCTTT
.	TRBV7-6	TRBJ2-3	.	CASSLSGTTDTQYF	TGTGCCAGCAGCTTATCAGGTACCACAGATACGCAGTATTTT
.	TRBV10-3	TRBJ2-3	.	CAISEGPGVNTQYF	TGTGCCATCAGTGAAGGACCCGGGGTAAATACGCAGTATTTT
TRBD1	TRBV4-1	TRBJ2-7	.	CASSLPGTAIYEQYF	TGCGCCAGCAGCCTACCCGGGACAGCCATCTACGAGCAGTACTTC
.	TRBV7-9	TRBJ1-2	.	CASSSREGGSYGYTF	TGTGCCAGCAGCTCCCGTGAGGGCGGATCCTATGGCTACACCTTC
.	TRBV19	TRBJ1-1	once	CASSIRGSRPGVAFF	TGTGCCAGTAGTATTAGAGGTAGTCGACCGGGGGTAGCTTTCTTT
TRBD1	TRBV19	TRBJ1-2	once	CASSRGQGEVRVDGYTF	TGTGCCAGTAGTAGGGGACAGGGAGAAGTAAGAGTGGATGGCTACACCTTC
.	TRBV10-3	TRBJ2-3	.	CAITRGLTDTQYF	TGTGCCATCACCAGGGGCCTTACAGATACGCAGTATTTT
TRBD2	TRBV7-2	TRBJ2-7	.	CASSKRDFFSYEQYF	TGTGCCAGCAGCAAGCGGGACTTTTTCTCCTACGAGCAGTACTTC
.	TRBV14	TRBJ2-5	.	CASSLWTASTEETQYF	TGTGCCAGCAGCCTATGGACAGCCTCTACGGAAGAGACCCAGTACTTC
.	TRBV20-1	TRBJ2-3	.	CSARDLSEYF	TGCAGTGCTAGGGACTTATCCGAGTATTTT
.	TRBV10-1	TRBJ1-5	few	CASILYNQPQHF	TGCGCCAGCATACTCTACAATCAGCCCCAGCATTTT
TRBD1	TRBV19	TRBJ1-2	.	CASSPGQGIFGYTF	TGTGCCAGTAGTCCGGGACAGGGGATTTTTGGCTACACCTTC
.	TRBV7-8	TRBJ1-2	.	CASSPTGHLNYGYTF	TGTGCCAGCAGCCCTACTGGGCACCTTAACTATGGCTACACCTTC
.	TRBV27	TRBJ2-5	.	CASSLGQGIYQETQYF	TGTGCCAGCAGTTTAGGGCAGGGAATCTATCAAGAGACCCAGTACTTC
.	TRBV15	TRBJ1-1	.	CATSRANTEAFF	TGTGCCACCAGCAGAGCAAACACTGAAGCTTTCTTT
.	TRBV7-8	TRBJ2-7	.	CASSLGGTGYEQYF	TGTGCCAGCAGCCTAGGCGGGACGGGGTACGAGCAGTACTTC